What follows describes a single TCR beta chain. The antigen is unknown. This entry is derived from a study of OX40 agonist ivuxolimab in advanced cancers. Findings and limits, study-wide: Expanded peripheral T cell antigen specificity was not determined.

Sequenced by immunoSEQ multiplex PCR; TCRdb stores in-frame clones only, minus some. Seen here are fewer than 70,000 clones, roughly 89% observed once, and the top ten hold 11% to 15%. The source of this sequence is an adult with an advanced solid tumor such as melanoma, head and neck, liver or kidney cancer. This specimen was CD4+ or CD8+ T cells sorted from blood, taken in a trial of the OX40 agonist ivuxolimab.

The CDR3 DNA reads TGTGCCAGCAGCTTTCTGCAGGGGCGAGGTGGCTACACCTTC. Protein sequence: CASSFLQGRGGYTF. The V gene is TRBV7-9, the J gene TRBJ1-2; tentative D call: TRBD1 (6 bases). The V and J ends lost 3 bases and 7 bases respectively, with 15 bases between them. The CDR3 contains 14 residues. Per the germline V gene, CDR1 is SEHNR and CDR2 is FQNEAQ (reference sequence).